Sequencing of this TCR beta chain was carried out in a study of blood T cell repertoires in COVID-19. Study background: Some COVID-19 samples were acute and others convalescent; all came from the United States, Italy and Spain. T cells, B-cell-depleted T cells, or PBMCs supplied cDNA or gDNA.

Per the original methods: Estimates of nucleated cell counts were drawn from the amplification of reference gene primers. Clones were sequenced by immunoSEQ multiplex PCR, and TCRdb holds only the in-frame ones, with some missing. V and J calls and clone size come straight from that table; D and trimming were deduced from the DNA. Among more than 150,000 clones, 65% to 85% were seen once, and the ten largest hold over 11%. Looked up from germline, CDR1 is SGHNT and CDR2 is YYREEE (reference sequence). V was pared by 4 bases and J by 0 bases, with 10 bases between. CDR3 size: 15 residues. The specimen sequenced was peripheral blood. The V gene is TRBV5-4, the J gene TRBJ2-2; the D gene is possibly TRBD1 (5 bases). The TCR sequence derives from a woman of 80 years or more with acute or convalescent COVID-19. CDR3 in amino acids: CASSLGHPNTGELFF. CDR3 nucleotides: TGTGCCAGCAGCCTAGGACACCCGAACACCGGGGAGCTGTTTTTT.